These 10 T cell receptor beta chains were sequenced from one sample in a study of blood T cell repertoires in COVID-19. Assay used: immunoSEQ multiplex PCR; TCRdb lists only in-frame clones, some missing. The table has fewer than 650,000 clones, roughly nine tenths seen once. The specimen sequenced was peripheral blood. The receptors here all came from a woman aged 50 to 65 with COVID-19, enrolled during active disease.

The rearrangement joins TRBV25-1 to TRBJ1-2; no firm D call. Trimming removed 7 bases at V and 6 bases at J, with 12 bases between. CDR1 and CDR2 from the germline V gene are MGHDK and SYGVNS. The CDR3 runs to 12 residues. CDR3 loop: CASTAGFDGYTF. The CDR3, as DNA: TGTGCCAGCACGGCGGGGTTCGATGGCTACACCTTC.

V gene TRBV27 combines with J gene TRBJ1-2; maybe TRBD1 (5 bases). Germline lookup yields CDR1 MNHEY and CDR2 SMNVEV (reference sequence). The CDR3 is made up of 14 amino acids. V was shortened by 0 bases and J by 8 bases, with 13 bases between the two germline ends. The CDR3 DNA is TGTGCCAGCAGTTTATCCGGGGGTTCGCGAGGCTACACCTTC. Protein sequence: CASSLSGGSRGYTF.

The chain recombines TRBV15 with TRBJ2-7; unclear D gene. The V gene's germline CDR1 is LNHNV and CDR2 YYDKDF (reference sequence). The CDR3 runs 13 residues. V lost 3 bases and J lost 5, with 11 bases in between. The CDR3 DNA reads TGTGCCACCAGCAGCCCCTATGTGAACGAGCAGTACTTC. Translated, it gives CATSSPYVNEQYF.

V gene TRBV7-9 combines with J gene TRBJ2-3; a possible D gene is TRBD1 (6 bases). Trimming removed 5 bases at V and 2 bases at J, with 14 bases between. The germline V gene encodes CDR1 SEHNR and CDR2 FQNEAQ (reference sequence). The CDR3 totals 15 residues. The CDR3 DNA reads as TGTGCCAGCAGCCAGCCTACGGGACACACAGATACGCAGTATTTT. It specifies CASSQPTGHTDTQYF.

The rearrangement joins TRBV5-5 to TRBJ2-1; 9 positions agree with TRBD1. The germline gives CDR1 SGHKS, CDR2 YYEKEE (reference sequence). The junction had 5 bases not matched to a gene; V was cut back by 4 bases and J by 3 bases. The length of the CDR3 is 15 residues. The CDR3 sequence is CASSTGTGYYNEQFF. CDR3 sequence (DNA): TGTGCCAGCAGCACTGGGACAGGGTACTACAATGAGCAGTTCTTC.

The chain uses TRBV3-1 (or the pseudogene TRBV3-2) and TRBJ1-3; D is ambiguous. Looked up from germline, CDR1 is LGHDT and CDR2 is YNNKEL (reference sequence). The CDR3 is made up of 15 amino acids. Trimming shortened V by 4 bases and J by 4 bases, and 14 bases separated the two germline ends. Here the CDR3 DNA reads TGTGCCAGCAGCCCAGTGCGGGTTTCGGGAAACACCATATATTTT. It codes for CASSPVRVSGNTIYF.

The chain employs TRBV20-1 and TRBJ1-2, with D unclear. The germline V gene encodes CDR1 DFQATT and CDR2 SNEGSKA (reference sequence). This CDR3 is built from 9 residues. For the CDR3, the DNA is TGCAGGCCCCCTACCCTAAACACCTTC. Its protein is CRPPTLNTF.

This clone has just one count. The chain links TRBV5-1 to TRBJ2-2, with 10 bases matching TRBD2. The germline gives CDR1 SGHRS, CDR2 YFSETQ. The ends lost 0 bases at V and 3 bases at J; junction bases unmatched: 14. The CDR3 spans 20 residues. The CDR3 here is CASSLAGTSANIGDTGELFF. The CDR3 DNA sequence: TGCGCCAGCAGCTTGGCCGGGACTAGCGCGAATATAGGTGACACCGGGGAGCTGTTTTTT. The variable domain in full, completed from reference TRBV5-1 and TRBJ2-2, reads KAGVTQTPRYLIKTRGQQVTLSCSPISGHRSVSWYQQTPGQGLQFLFEYFSETQRNKGNFPGRFSGRQFSNSRSEMNVSTLELGDSALYLCASSLAGTSANIGDTGELFFGEGSRLTVL.

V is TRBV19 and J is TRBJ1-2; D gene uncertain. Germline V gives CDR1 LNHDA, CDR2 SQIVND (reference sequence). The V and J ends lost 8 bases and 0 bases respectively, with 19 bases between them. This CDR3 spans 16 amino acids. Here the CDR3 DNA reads TGTGCCAGTTCGGGGTATCCAGGACGCTCTAACTATGGCTACACCTTC. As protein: CASSGYPGRSNYGYTF.

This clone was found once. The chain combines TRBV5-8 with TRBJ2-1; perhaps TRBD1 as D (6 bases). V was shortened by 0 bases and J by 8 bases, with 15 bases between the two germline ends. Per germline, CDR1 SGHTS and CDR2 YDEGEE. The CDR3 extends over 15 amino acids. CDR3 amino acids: CASSLVGRKGDEQFF. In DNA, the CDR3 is TGTGCCAGCAGCTTGGTGGGCAGGAAGGGGGATGAGCAGTTCTTC.